Following are 10 T cell receptor beta chains from one sample sequenced in a study of cytomegalovirus exposure and HLA in healthy donors. The PCR was carried out with 60 Vbeta primers and 13 Jbeta primers. Clones were read by immunoSEQ multiplex PCR, and TCRdb kept only the in-frame ones, dropping some. The table shows about 160,000 clones, with about three quarters occurring only once. What was sequenced was PBMCs. These TCRs come from a woman aged 25 to 39 in good health and CMV-seronegative.

The gene calls are TRBV28 and TRBJ1-2; D is possibly TRBD1 (6 bases). The V and J ends lost 5 bases and 1 base respectively, with 17 bases between them. The CDR3 sequence is 16 residues long. CDR1 and CDR2 (germline): MDHEN, SYDVKM. The CDR3 region has the DNA TGTGCCAGCAGTCCTTCGGACAGCCTCTTTAACTATGGCTACACCTTC. Protein: CASSPSDSLFNYGYTF.

The J gene is TRBJ2-7, the V gene TRBV27; D is perhaps TRBD2 (6 bases). The ends were cut back, 3 bases at V and 5 bases at J, with 14 bases in the middle. CDR3 length equals 14 residues. Germline V gene data show CDR1 as MNHEY and CDR2 as SMNVEV (reference sequence). DNA of the CDR3: TGTGCCAGCAGTTTGGGGCGGGGAGGCCACGAGCAGTACTTC. This sequence encodes CASSLGRGGHEQYF.

The V call is TRBV27, the J call TRBJ2-7; 10 nucleotides agree with TRBD2. The CDR3 contains 16 residues. Germline V lookup: CDR1 MNHEY, CDR2 SMNVEV (reference sequence). The V segment lost 2 bases and the J segment 8 bases; nucleotides outside the gene matches: 12. The CDR3 nucleotides read TGTGCCAGCAGTTTACTAACTAGCGGGGACCCGAGGCAGCAGTACTTC. This sequence encodes CASSLLTSGDPRQQYF.

A few counts support this clone. The chain uses TRBV15 and TRBJ2-7, with D possibly being TRBD2 (5 bases). The germline V gene has CDR1 LNHNV and CDR2 YYDKDF (reference sequence). CDR3 length: 15 residues. V lost 0 bases to trimming and J lost 2 bases, with 11 bases between them. CDR3 sequence: CATSRDYGETYEQYF. CDR3 coding DNA: TGTGCCACCAGCAGAGATTATGGGGAGACCTACGAGCAGTACTTC.

The chain combines TRBV29-1 with TRBJ2-7, with D tentatively TRBD2 (6 bases). Germline V CDR1 and CDR2: SQVTM, ANQGSEA. The CDR3 contains 11 residues. V was pared by 7 bases and J by 7 bases, with 14 bases between. For the CDR3, the DNA is TGCAGCGCCTCCGGAGGGCGGGAGCAGTACTTC. Its translation is CSASGGREQYF.

This clone was counted only a few times. The V gene is TRBV5-6, the J gene TRBJ2-3; D remains unclear. With 0 bases removed from V and 6 bases from J, the gap between germline ends came to 5 bases. This CDR3 has 12 residues. Germline CDR1 SGHDT, CDR2 YYEEEE. In DNA form, the CDR3 reads TGTGCCAGCAGCTTGGCCATGGATACGCAGTATTTT. It encodes CASSLAMDTQYF.

This clone was seen once. V usage is TRBV28 and J usage is TRBJ2-7; the match to TRBD2 covers 7 bases. CDR1 and CDR2 from the germline V gene are MDHEN and SYDVKM. Trimming removed 3 bases from V and 5 bases from J; junction bases left unmatched: 4. This CDR3 is 13 amino acids long. The CDR3 region is CASSLGGTDEQYF. CDR3 coding DNA: TGTGCCAGCAGTTTGGGGGGGACCGACGAGCAGTACTTC.

DNA of the CDR3: TGTGCCAGCAGCTTAGGATCTACAGGGGGAACCGGGGAGCTGTTTTTT. The encoded protein is CASSLGSTGGTGELFF. The V call is TRBV7-9, the J call TRBJ2-2; 8 bases match TRBD1. CDR1 and CDR2 (germline): SEHNR, FQNEAQ (reference sequence). V was pared by 1 base and J by 5 bases, with 6 bases of the junction left unmatched. The CDR3 length is 16 residues.

This chain connects TRBV6-4 to TRBJ2-1; TRBD1 agrees at 9 bases. Germline-derived CDR1 and CDR2 are MRHNA and SNTAGT. The trim removed 6 bases at V and 8 bases at J, leaving 20 bases unmatched. The CDR3 contains 18 residues. The CDR3 DNA reads as TGTGCCAGCAGCGAACGAAATCCCGGGACAGGGTTTTTTTATGAGCAGTTCTTC. Its protein is CASSERNPGTGFFYEQFF.

The gene calls are TRBV4-3 and TRBJ1-2; D uncertain. CDR3 size: 13 residues. V lost 0 bases to trimming and J lost 4 bases, with 6 bases between them. CDR1 and CDR2 (germline): LGHNA, YSLEER. The CDR3 is CASSQDQVYGYTF. CDR3 DNA: TGCGCCAGCAGCCAAGATCAGGTCTATGGCTACACCTTC.